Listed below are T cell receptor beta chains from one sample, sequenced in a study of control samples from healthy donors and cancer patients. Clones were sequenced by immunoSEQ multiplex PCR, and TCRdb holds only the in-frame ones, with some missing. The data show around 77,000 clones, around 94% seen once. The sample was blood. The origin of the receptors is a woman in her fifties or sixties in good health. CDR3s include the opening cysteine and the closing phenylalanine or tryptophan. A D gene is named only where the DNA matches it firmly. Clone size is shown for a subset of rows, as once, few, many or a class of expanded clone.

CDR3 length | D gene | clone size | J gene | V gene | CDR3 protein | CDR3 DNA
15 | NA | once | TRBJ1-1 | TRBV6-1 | CASSEAVTGTLWAFF | TGTGCCAGCAGTGAAGCGGTGACAGGCACCCTTTGGGCTTTCTTT
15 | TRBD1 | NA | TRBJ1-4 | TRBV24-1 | CATSDPQGGGEKLFF | TGTGCCACCAGTGACCCACAGGGGGGTGGTGAAAAACTGTTTTTT
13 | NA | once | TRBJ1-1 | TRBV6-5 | CAAMKDGRTEAFF | TGTGCCGCTATGAAGGACGGGCGCACTGAAGCTTTCTTT
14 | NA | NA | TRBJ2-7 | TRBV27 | CASSPGGGGREQYF | TGTGCCAGCAGTCCAGGGGGGGGCGGTCGCGAGCAGTACTTC
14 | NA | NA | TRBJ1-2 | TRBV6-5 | CASSPMGGNYGYTF | TGTGCCAGCAGTCCCATGGGGGGTAACTATGGCTACACCTTC
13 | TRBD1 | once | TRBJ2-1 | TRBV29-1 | CSVAVTGGNEQFF | TGCAGCGTAGCGGTGACAGGGGGCAATGAGCAGTTCTTC
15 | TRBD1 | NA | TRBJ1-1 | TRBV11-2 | CASSKLTGGNTEAFF | TGTGCCAGCAGCAAGCTGACAGGGGGGAACACTGAAGCTTTCTTT
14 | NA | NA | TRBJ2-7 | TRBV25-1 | CASSLEGRGGEQYF | TGTGCCAGCAGCCTTGAGGGCAGGGGAGGCGAGCAGTACTTC
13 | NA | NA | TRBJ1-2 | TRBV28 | CASSPAQVTTYTF | TGTGCCAGCAGCCCGGCGCAGGTCACAACTTACACCTTC
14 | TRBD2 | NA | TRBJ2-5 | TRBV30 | CAWSVSSGKETQYF | TGTGCCTGGAGTGTGTCTAGCGGGAAAGAGACCCAGTACTTC
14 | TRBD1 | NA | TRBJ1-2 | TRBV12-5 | CASGLGDRGNGYTF | TGTGCTAGTGGTTTGGGGGACAGGGGTAATGGCTACACCTTC
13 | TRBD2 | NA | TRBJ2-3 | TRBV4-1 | CASSQRETDTQYF | TGCGCCAGCAGCCAGCGGGAGACAGATACGCAGTATTTT
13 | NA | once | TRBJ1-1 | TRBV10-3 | CAIRKDGNTEAFF | TGTGCCATCAGAAAAGACGGGAACACTGAAGCTTTCTTT
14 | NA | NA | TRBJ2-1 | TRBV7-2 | CASGVGGAYNEQFF | TGTGCCAGCGGGGTAGGGGGGGCCTACAATGAGCAGTTCTTC
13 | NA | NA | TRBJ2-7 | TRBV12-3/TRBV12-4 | CASSLWGVYEQYF | TGTGCCAGCAGTTTGTGGGGAGTGTACGAGCAGTACTTC
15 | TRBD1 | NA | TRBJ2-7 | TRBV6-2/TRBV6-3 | CASSYTGTGTHEQYF | TGTGCCAGCAGTTACACCGGGACAGGGACCCACGAGCAGTACTTC
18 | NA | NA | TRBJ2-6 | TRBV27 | CASSSDRRSSSGANVLTF | TGTGCCAGCAGTTCAGACAGGCGTTCGAGCTCTGGGGCCAACGTCCTGACTTTC
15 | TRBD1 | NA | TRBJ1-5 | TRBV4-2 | CASSPGQGSNQPQHF | TGTGCCAGCAGCCCCGGACAGGGAAGCAATCAGCCCCAGCATTTT
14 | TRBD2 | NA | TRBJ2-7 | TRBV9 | CASSEGLVPYEQYF | TGTGCCAGCAGCGAGGGACTAGTCCCCTACGAGCAGTACTTC
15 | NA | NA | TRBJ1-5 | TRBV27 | CASSLFGTGNQPQHF | TGTGCCAGCAGTTTATTTGGGACGGGCAATCAGCCCCAGCATTTT
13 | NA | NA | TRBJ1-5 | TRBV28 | CASSLGFGQPQHF | TGTGCCAGCAGTTTGGGGTTTGGTCAGCCCCAGCATTTT
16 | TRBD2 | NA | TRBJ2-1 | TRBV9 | CASSVASGLAGDEQFF | TGTGCCAGCAGCGTAGCTTCCGGACTAGCGGGAGACGAGCAGTTCTTC
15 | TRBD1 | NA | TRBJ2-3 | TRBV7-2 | CASSSDRASTDTQYF | TGTGCCAGCAGCTCCGACAGGGCTAGCACAGATACGCAGTATTTT
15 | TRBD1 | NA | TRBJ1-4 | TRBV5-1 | CASSDTGGLGEKLFF | TGCGCCAGCAGTGACACAGGGGGCTTGGGGGAAAAACTGTTTTTT
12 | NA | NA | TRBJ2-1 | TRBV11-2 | CASSLRVVGQFF | TGTGCCAGCAGCCTCAGGGTGGTGGGGCAGTTCTTC
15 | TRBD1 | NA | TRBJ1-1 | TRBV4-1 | CASSPWTGANTEAFF | TGCGCCAGCAGCCCTTGGACAGGGGCGAACACTGAAGCTTTCTTT
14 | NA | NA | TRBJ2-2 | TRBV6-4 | CASSDSGNTGELFF | TGTGCCAGCAGTGACTCGGGAAACACCGGGGAGCTGTTTTTT
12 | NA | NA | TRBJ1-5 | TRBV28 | CASRGRIQPQHF | TGTGCCAGCAGGGGCCGAATTCAGCCCCAGCATTTT
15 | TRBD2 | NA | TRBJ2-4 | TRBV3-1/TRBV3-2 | CASSQDQIGGGIQYF | TGTGCCAGCAGCCAAGATCAAATCGGCGGGGGCATTCAGTACTTC
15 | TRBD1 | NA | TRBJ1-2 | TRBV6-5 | CASTLGQGVSYGYTF | TGTGCCAGCACCCTCGGACAGGGAGTATCCTATGGCTACACCTTC
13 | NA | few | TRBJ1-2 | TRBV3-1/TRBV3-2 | CASSQETVYGYTF | TGTGCCAGCAGCCAAGAGACAGTCTATGGCTACACCTTC
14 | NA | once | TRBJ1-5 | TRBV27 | CASSLQSSNQPQHF | TGTGCCAGCAGTTTACAAAGTAGCAATCAGCCCCAGCATTTT
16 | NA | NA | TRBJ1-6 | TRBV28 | CASKIRDIRINSPLHF | TGTGCCAGCAAAATACGGGACATTCGTATTAATTCACCCCTCCACTTT
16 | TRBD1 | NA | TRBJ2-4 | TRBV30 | CAWSLRDRVAKNIQYF | TGTGCCTGGAGCCTACGGGACAGGGTAGCCAAAAACATTCAGTACTTC
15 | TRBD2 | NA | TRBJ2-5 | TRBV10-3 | CAISEWERGQETQYF | TGTGCCATCAGTGAGTGGGAGCGGGGACAAGAGACCCAGTACTTC
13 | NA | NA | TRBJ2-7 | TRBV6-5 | CASSLPPGLQQYF | TGTGCCAGCAGTTTACCTCCAGGGTTGCAGCAGTACTTC
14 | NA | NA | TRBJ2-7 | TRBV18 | CASSPPGDNYEQYF | TGTGCCAGCTCACCCCCGGGGGACAACTACGAGCAGTACTTC
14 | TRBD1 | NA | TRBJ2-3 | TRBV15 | CATSRGQGADTQYF | TGTGCCACCAGCCGAGGACAGGGAGCAGATACGCAGTATTTT
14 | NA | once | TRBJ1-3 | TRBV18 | CASSPPGLGNTIYF | TGTGCCAGCTCACCACCGGGCCTCGGAAACACCATATATTTT
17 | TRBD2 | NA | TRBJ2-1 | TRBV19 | CASSAAMTSGGGYEQFF | TGTGCCAGTAGTGCCGCAATGACTAGCGGGGGAGGCTATGAGCAGTTCTTC
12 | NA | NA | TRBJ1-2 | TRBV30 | CAWTGINYGYTF | TGTGCCTGGACAGGGATTAACTATGGCTACACCTTC
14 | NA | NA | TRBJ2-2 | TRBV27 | CASSFIGGTGELFF | TGTGCCAGCAGTTTTATCGGGGGCACCGGGGAGCTGTTTTTT
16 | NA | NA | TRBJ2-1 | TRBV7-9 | CASSLVDFHGSNEQFF | TGTGCCAGCAGCTTAGTAGACTTCCATGGATCCAATGAGCAGTTCTTC
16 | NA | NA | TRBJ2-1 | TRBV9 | CANYRERLSSYNEQFF | TGTGCCAACTATCGGGAGCGCCTGAGCTCCTACAATGAGCAGTTCTTC
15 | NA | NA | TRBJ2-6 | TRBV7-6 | CASSLVGNGANVLTF | TGTGCCAGCAGCTTAGTAGGGAATGGGGCCAACGTCCTGACTTTC
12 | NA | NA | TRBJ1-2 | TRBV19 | CAKPDGPYGYTF | TGTGCCAAGCCTGACGGCCCATATGGCTACACCTTC
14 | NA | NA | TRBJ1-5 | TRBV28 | CASSGTPRNQPQHF | TGTGCCAGCAGCGGGACCCCTAGGAATCAGCCCCAGCATTTT
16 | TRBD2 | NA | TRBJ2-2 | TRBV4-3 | CASSHSLAGLTGELFF | TGCGCCAGCAGCCACTCACTAGCGGGGTTAACCGGGGAGCTGTTTTTT
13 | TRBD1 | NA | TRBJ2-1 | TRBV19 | CASRSRGYNEQFF | TGTGCCAGTAGGAGCAGGGGGTACAATGAGCAGTTCTTC
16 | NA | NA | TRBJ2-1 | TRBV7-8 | CASSRGAGASYNEQFF | TGTGCCAGCAGCCGGGGCGCGGGGGCATCCTACAATGAGCAGTTCTTC
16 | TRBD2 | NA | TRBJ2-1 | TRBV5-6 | CASSLVASSGINEQFF | TGTGCCAGCAGCTTGGTTGCTTCTAGCGGGATCAATGAGCAGTTCTTC
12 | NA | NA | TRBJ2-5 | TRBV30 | CAWKGAGETQYF | TGTGCCTGGAAGGGTGCGGGGGAGACCCAGTACTTC
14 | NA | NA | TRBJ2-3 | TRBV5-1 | CASSFGRNTDTQYF | TGCGCCAGCAGCTTCGGGCGGAATACAGATACGCAGTATTTT
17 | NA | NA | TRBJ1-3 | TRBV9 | CASSGGTGPRSGNTIYF | TGTGCCAGCAGCGGGGGGACGGGCCCCAGATCTGGAAACACCATATATTTT
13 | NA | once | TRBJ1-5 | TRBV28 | CASRQGIAQPQHF | TGTGCCAGCAGACAGGGAATCGCTCAGCCCCAGCATTTT
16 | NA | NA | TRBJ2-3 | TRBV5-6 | CASSLGTQTSTDTQYF | TGTGCCAGCAGCTTGGGGACACAGACTAGCACAGATACGCAGTATTTT
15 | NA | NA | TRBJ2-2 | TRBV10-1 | CASSPQRGNTGELFF | TGCGCCAGCAGCCCTCAGAGGGGGAACACCGGGGAGCTGTTTTTT
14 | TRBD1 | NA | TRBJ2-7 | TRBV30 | CAWSGTGRPWQQYF | TGTGCCTGGAGTGGGACAGGGCGCCCCTGGCAGCAGTACTTC
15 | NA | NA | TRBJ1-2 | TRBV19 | CASSTTALANYGYTF | TGTGCCAGTAGTACAACAGCGTTAGCTAACTATGGCTACACCTTC